The 8 T cell receptor beta chains below come from one sample, sequenced in a study of control samples from healthy donors and cancer patients. Some clones are missing from TCRdb's copy, which holds only in-frame ones; the method was immunoSEQ multiplex PCR. The table records around 49,000 clones, 89% of them present only once. What was sequenced was PBMCs. Every receptor here comes from a middle-aged man with colorectal cancer.

This clone has a handful of counts. The chain joins TRBV10-3 to TRBJ1-2, with D maybe TRBD1 (6 bases). The CDR3 is made up of 14 amino acids. Trimming took 3 bases from V and 4 from J, leaving 12 bases between them. Germline CDR1 reads ENHRY; CDR2 reads SYGVKD. The CDR3 DNA reads as TGTGCCATCAGTGATCCCGGACAGTCCTATGGCTACACCTTC. Amino acids: CAISDPGQSYGYTF.

As concerns this clone: The sample carries other DNA sequences with the same CDR3. This rearrangement joins TRBV28 to TRBJ2-7, with a tentative D call TRBD2 (6 bases). Germline lookup yields CDR1 MDHEN and CDR2 SYDVKM. The CDR3 has 14 residues. Trimming stripped 4 bases from V and 5 bases from J, with 15 bases between. The CDR3 reads CASSSRNGGHEQYF. Written as DNA, the CDR3 is TGTGCCAGCAGTTCAAGGAACGGGGGACACGAGCAGTACTTC.

The chain combines TRBV27 with TRBJ2-7, with D uncertain. The ends were cut back, 5 bases at V and 2 bases at J, with 7 bases in the middle. The CDR3 is 12 amino acids. Germline-derived CDR1 and CDR2 are MNHEY and SMNVEV (reference sequence). The CDR3 sequence is CASSRLPYEQYF. The CDR3 nucleotides read TGTGCCAGCAGTCGATTACCCTACGAGCAGTACTTC.

V is TRBV27 and J is TRBJ2-1, with no clear D. V dropped 2 bases and J dropped 9 bases, with 11 bases sitting between them. Germline V lookup: CDR1 MNHEY, CDR2 SMNVEV (reference sequence). This CDR3 region has 13 residues. Here the CDR3 DNA reads TGTGCCAGCAGTTTAGACATACGGGTTGAGCAGTTCTTC. Amino acids: CASSLDIRVEQFF.

J is TRBJ2-7 and V is TRBV19; 12 nucleotides agree with TRBD2. After removal of 4 bases from V and 7 bases from J, the junction contained 5 bases not matched to a gene. Germline V lookup: CDR1 LNHDA, CDR2 SQIVND (reference sequence). CDR3 length: 14 amino acids. In nucleotides, the CDR3 is TGTGCCAGTAGTACGGCTAGCGGGAGGGGTGAGCAGTACTTC. As protein: CASSTASGRGEQYF.

The chain is built from TRBV3-1 (or the pseudogene TRBV3-2) and TRBJ1-2, with a possible D match to TRBD1 (6 bases). The V end was cut by 4 bases, the J end by 4 bases, with 16 bases between. Germline lookup yields CDR1 LGHDT and CDR2 YNNKEL (reference sequence). The CDR3 has 15 amino acids. The CDR3 region has the DNA TGTGCCAGCAGCCGATTACAGGGCCCCTTCTATGGCTACACCTTC. It is translated as CASSRLQGPFYGYTF.

This rearrangement joins TRBV5-6 to TRBJ1-1; no definite D call. V lost 0 bases, J lost 2 bases, and 5 bases lay in between. Per germline, CDR1 SGHDT and CDR2 YYEEEE. This CDR3 contains 13 residues. CDR3 sequence (DNA): TGTGCCAGCAGCTTGGATGCTAACACTGAAGCTTTCTTT. This sequence encodes CASSLDANTEAFF.

In this sample, this clone turned up once. The V call is TRBV6-5, the J call TRBJ2-7, with TRBD1 identical over 10 bases. Germline-derived CDR1 and CDR2 are MNHEY and SVGAGI. Unmatched junction bases numbered 6, after V lost 4 bases and J lost 6 bases. The CDR3 extends over 14 amino acids. The CDR3, as DNA: TGTGCCAGCAGTTCCAGACAGGGGGCCGGCGAGCAGTACTTC. Its translation is CASSSRQGAGEQYF.